Reported below is one TCR beta chain. Antigen unknown. Germline and junction disagree at one end, which may indicate a read error. This entry comes from a study of identical twins. Study results and caveats: Within cord blood, abundant beta clonotypes carried fewer insertions, but memory repertoires showed no such trend.

Template switching, a step in the protocol, added a universal primer site, and cDNA carried unique molecular identifiers. TCRdb passed the 5' RACE reads through MiXCR, listing each CDR3 protein once. The table has more than 1.5 million distinct CDR3 sequences, more than 30% seen once; the top ten hold 0.27%. This CDR3 is 12 amino acids long. CDR1 and CDR2 from the germline V gene are LGHDT and YNNKEL (reference sequence). The rearrangement links TRBV3-1 to TRBJ2-7; D is unresolved. The sequence was obtained from a newborn girl in good health. Sample: cord blood. CDR3 region: CASSLLGDERYF. In DNA, the CDR3 is TGTGCCAGCAGCCTACTGGGCGATGAGCGGTACTTC.